The source of this T cell receptor (beta chain) is a study of T-cell reconstitution after alpha-beta-depleted transplantation in children. CDR1 and CDR2 from the germline V gene are SGHTA and FQGNSA. Trimming left V 2 bases short and J 11 bases short, with 15 bases between. The CDR3 consists of 13 residues. Regarding the study as a whole: Most T-cell counts and diversity one year after the transplant came from T cells that were newly produced. Reportedly, roughly two months post-transplant, alpha-beta T cells arose from several hundred expanded graft clones.

The TCRbeta library was prepared with unique molecular identifiers. TCRdb analysed the PCR reads with MiXCR anew, one entry per CDR3 protein. This table holds a few hundred thousand distinct CDR3 sequences, about 16% found once. About this clonotype: The antigen is not known.

The TCR comes from a boy younger than two who had a stem cell transplant for Wiskott-Aldrich syndrome, so the T cells may come from the graft donor. V gene TRBV7-2 combines with J gene TRBJ1-1; D gene ambiguous. The source material was PBMCs, mostly from graft donor cells, sampled 360 days after TCRalphabeta/CD19-depleted stem cell transplant. The CDR3 protein is CASSLIGQVGAFF. CDR3 DNA: TGTGCCAGCAGCTTAATTGGCCAGGTGGGGGCTTTCTTT. Full variable domain (rest looked up from reference TRBV7-2 and TRBJ1-1): GAGVSQSPSNKVTEKGKDVELRCDPISGHTALYWYRQSLGQGLEFLIYFQGNSAPDKSGLPSDRFSAERTGGSVSTLTIQRTQQEDSAVYLCASSLIGQVGAFFGQGTRLTVV.